This record concerns one T cell receptor (beta chain) sequence. What it recognizes is unknown. Each case's diagnosis was confirmed by two pathologists on H&E. These data are taken from a study of immune evolution from preneoplasia to lung adenocarcinoma. The study, taken as a whole, reports: Later-stage lesions seemingly showed higher T cell density and diversity than normal lung.

V was shortened by 2 bases and J by 2 bases, with 7 bases between the two germline ends. This CDR3 is built from 13 residues. Germline-derived CDR1 and CDR2 are ENHRY and SYGVKD. Assay: immunoSEQ multiplex PCR; the TCRdb copy retains only in-frame clones and omits some. The profile shows some 7,200 clones, about 85% of them singletons. V usage is TRBV10-3 and J usage is TRBJ2-7; D remains ambiguous. Sequencing was carried out using FFPE invasive lung adenocarcinoma tissue. This clonotype was obtained from a person aged 50-75 years with lung adenocarcinoma. The CDR3 DNA reads as TGTGCCATCAGTGAGGAGTTAACCTACGAGCAGTACTTC. This translates into CAISEELTYEQYF.